This TCR beta chain was observed in a study of shared clonotypes between healthy human individuals (dated by TCRdb to 2018 to 2020). Regarding the complete study: The cohort comprised two women and a few men aged 18 to 49 years. For each donor, CD4 naive and CD4 memory were each given three plates, CD8 naive was given two plates, and CD8 memory was given one plate. To estimate repertoire size and how much clonotype sharing occurs between individuals, the study deeply sequenced the blood TCR repertoires of five healthy adults. Different laboratories and diverse techniques were used to prepare libraries and sequence TCR repertoires, to increase sequencing depth and limit assay-specific biases. Leukapheresis yielded between about 0.8 and 8.9 billion PBMCs per donor. What the study reported, not specific to this receptor: Pairwise subsampling led to the expectation that sequencing depth would affect the degree of clonotype sharing among donors. Sampling was restricted to blood, and TCR repertoires in tissue are likely to differ from TCR repertoires in blood. Higher generation probabilities were observed for clonotypes shared by all four sorted-subset donors than for non-shared clonotypes. Roughly 5% of naive CD4, 3.5% of naive CD8, 2.3% of memory CD4, and roughly 0.4% of memory CD8 clonotypes were shared across several donors. The genetic and exposure-history diversity represented was limited by the small number of donors. Naive subsets generally had larger estimated clonotype richness than memory subsets. Even with the large sequencing depth, rarefaction of the sorted-subset datasets indicated that sequencing was incomplete.

As for this clone: Its antigen is not yet known. The sample holds no much larger clone one base away, and base qualities are not on file.

Using the deep immunoSEQ assay, TCR CDR3 regions were amplified from genomic DNA by multiplex PCR. For each cell subset, the extracted genomic DNA was distributed evenly across all wells of several immunoSEQ 96-well plates, and each plate served as one replicate. For sorted subsets, approximately 200 ng of genomic DNA, equivalent to about 30,000 T cell genomes, went into each replicate PCR. Purified libraries were quantified with a Qubit 3.0 fluorometer, sized on a Bioanalyzer 2100, and re-quantified with the KAPA Library Quantification kit. Each immunoSEQ 96-well plate was sequenced on its own single-read 150-cycle Illumina NextSeq 550 flow cell. From the authors' description of their analysis: Because the immunoSEQ output included only junctional sequences and no quality scores, the filtering could not be the same as the filtering used for full-length reads. To assign V/J genes and CDR3, sequences were annotated using PyIR, a Python wrapper for IgBLAST v1.9, with IMGT germline references. Reads were filtered out if the reads had weak V/J assignments (E-value above 1e-6), no CDR3, stop codons, out-of-frame junctions, or ambiguous translated residues. V3J clonotypes were defined by identical inferred V gene, J gene, and CDR3 amino acid sequence. The percentage overlap between two repertoires was calculated by dividing the number of shared unique clonotypes by the size of the smaller repertoire. Three approaches were used to assess repertoire richness: RTK rarefaction, the Chao1 estimator, and Recon v2.1 estimates of unobserved clonotypes. Generation probabilities were computed with OLGA for all TCRbeta clonotypes obtained by the gDNA method from several donors. In TCRdb, the immuneACCESS table is reduced to in-frame sequences with V and J assigned. These tables do not hold every clone; where another copy was compared, an unresolved V gene accounts for under half, and the others remain unexplained. That table gives V, J and clone size, and the DNA gave D and trimming. A total of more than 1,200,000 clones appear in this sample, just under 99% of them only once. Roughly 0.36% of the sample is taken by the ten largest.

CDR1 and CDR2 were assigned from the germline V gene (reference sequence) as LNHNV and YYDKDF. At the junction V is shortened by 7 bases and J by 0 bases, with 13 bases in between. The CDR3 measures 14 amino acids from cysteine to phenylalanine. The DNA shown is the 42-base CDR3, in frame from base 1. Donors were healthy HIV-negative adults with no recently reported acute infections or vaccinations. Every donor was a Caucasian adult residing in Nashville, Tennessee, USA. Magnetic negative selection was used to enrich CD4+ T cells, after which naive cells were positively selected on CD45RA and the negative fraction became the memory subset. After blood collection by leukapheresis, PBMCs were isolated using Ficoll-Histopaque density gradient centrifugation and then cryopreserved in the vapor phase of liquid nitrogen. Analytical flow cytometry was used to check the purity and quantity of every magnetically sorted T cell population. Genomic DNA was isolated from every sorted fraction and measured by UV absorbance on a Nanodrop 2000c.

This TCR was sampled from a man aged 30-40 years in good health. The sequencing input was naive CD4+ T cells sorted from blood. The cell subset or site label, read with the paper, signifies: CD45RA+ positively selected. The rearrangement combines TRBV15 with TRBJ2-7; D gene: possibly TRBD2, on 5 matching bases. For the CDR3, the sequence is CATTKGRDSYEQYF. The nucleotides read TGTGCCACCACAAAGGGTCGGGACTCCTACGAGCAGTACTTC.